The rows below give T cell receptor beta chains drawn from one sample of a study of blood T cells in healthy people across ages. In TCRdb, the 5' RACE reads were re-called with MiXCR into one record per CDR3 protein. The sample comprises over 950,000 distinct CDR3 sequences, just over 50% of which are singletons, and 20% to 25% rests with the top ten. The sequencing input was blood. The receptors shown here come from a woman aged 55-69 years in good health. Both conserved end residues are part of each CDR3. A D gene is named only where the DNA matches it firmly. Clone size is given for some rows only: seen once, a few or many times, or a class if the clone is expanded.

v_gene	d_gene	j_gene	abundance	CDR3aa	CDR3nt
TRBV4-2	TRBD1	TRBJ2-6	once	CASIRDRGISGANVLTF	TGTGCCAGCATACGGGACAGGGGGATCTCTGGGGCCAACGTCCTGACTTTC
TRBV6-1	NA	TRBJ1-2	NA	CASSFSPDRDYGYTF	TGTGCCAGCAGCTTCTCCCCGGACAGAGACTATGGCTACACCTTC
TRBV18	TRBD2	TRBJ2-3	NA	CASSPWTSGSADTQYF	TGTGCCAGCTCACCTTGGACTAGCGGGAGTGCAGATACGCAGTATTTT
TRBV11-3	TRBD2	TRBJ2-5	NA	CASSLGPLAGGETQYF	TGTGCCAGCAGCTTAGGACCCCTAGCGGGGGGAGAGACCCAGTACTTC
TRBV25-1	NA	TRBJ2-2	few	CASRGHGELFF	TGTGCCAGCAGAGGACACGGGGAGCTGTTTTTT
TRBV4-1	NA	TRBJ2-7	few	CASSQGLKGRNYEQYF	TGCGCCAGCAGCCAAGGACTAAAAGGTCGAAACTACGAGCAGTACTTC
TRBV3-1	TRBD2	TRBJ2-7	NA	CASSRRTSGSRYEQYF	TGTGCCAGCAGCAGACGGACTAGCGGGAGTCGGTACGAGCAGTACTTC
TRBV7-2	NA	TRBJ2-7	NA	CASSPWDRGAYEQYF	TGTGCCAGCAGCCCCTGGGACCGAGGGGCCTACGAGCAGTACTTC
TRBV24-1	NA	TRBJ2-3	NA	CATSDLEATDTQYF	TGTGCCACCAGTGATTTGGAAGCTACAGATACGCAGTATTTT
TRBV12-3/TRBV12-4	TRBD1	TRBJ1-6	NA	CASRRDRQGNSPLHF	TGTGCCAGCAGAAGGGACCGACAGGGTAATTCACCCCTCCACTTT
TRBV7-2	NA	TRBJ2-5	few	CASSLGGLTQYF	TGTGCCAGCAGCTTAGGGGGTCTGACCCAGTACTTC
TRBV19	NA	TRBJ1-2	NA	CASKHRVDLYGYTF	TGTGCCAGTAAGCACAGGGTGGACTTATATGGCTACACCTTC
TRBV4-1	TRBD2	TRBJ2-1	NA	CASSHTLAGVGEQFF	TGCGCCAGCAGCCATACACTAGCGGGAGTAGGTGAGCAGTTCTTC
TRBV27	NA	TRBJ2-3	NA	CASSLKVGSTDTQYF	TGTGCCAGCAGTTTAAAAGTTGGCAGCACAGATACGCAGTATTTT
TRBV7-2	TRBD2	TRBJ2-1	NA	CASSFSGTSGRAEQFF	TGTGCCAGCAGCTTCTCCGGGACTAGCGGGAGAGCTGAGCAGTTCTTC
TRBV27	NA	TRBJ2-5	NA	CASSLRTAGGTQYF	TGTGCCAGCAGTTTAAGGACAGCCGGGGGGACCCAGTACTTC
TRBV11-3	NA	TRBJ2-1	once	CASSGVRPYNEQFF	TGTGCCAGCAGCGGGGTCCGCCCCTACAATGAGCAGTTCTTC
TRBV27	NA	TRBJ2-7	NA	CASGTTGRKSYEQYF	TGTGCCAGCGGCACGACAGGGAGGAAATCCTACGAGCAGTACTTC
TRBV4-1	TRBD1	TRBJ1-5	NA	CASSQPGTGSFQPQHF	TGCGCCAGCAGCCAACCCGGGACAGGGTCGTTCCAGCCCCAGCATTTT
TRBV14	NA	TRBJ2-6	NA	CASSQDEGSSGANVLTF	TGTGCCAGCAGCCAAGATGAAGGTTCCTCTGGGGCCAACGTCCTGACTTTC
TRBV6-5	TRBD2	TRBJ2-3	once	CASSYDLGDTGRPPTDTQYF	TGTGCCAGCAGTTACGACTTGGGGGATACCGGGAGGCCCCCCACAGATACGCAGTATTTT
TRBV27	NA	TRBJ1-6	NA	CASSYGTYRRSPLHF	TGTGCCAGCAGTTACGGGACATACCGGCGTTCACCCCTCCACTTT
TRBV5-4	TRBD2	TRBJ2-7	NA	CASSPVGSGMLDEQYF	TGTGCCAGCAGCCCGGTTGGTAGCGGGATGCTGGACGAGCAGTACTTC
TRBV3-1	TRBD1	TRBJ2-7	NA	CASSQGPSGTGGEQYF	TGTGCCAGCAGCCAAGGCCCATCCGGGACAGGGGGCGAGCAGTACTTC
TRBV3-1	NA	TRBJ2-3	NA	CASGSTWVGDTQYF	TGTGCCAGCGGTTCGACGTGGGTGGGGGATACGCAGTATTTT
TRBV24-1	TRBD1	TRBJ2-3	NA	CATSDWGRQGADTQYF	TGTGCCACCAGTGATTGGGGCCGACAGGGGGCAGATACGCAGTATTTT